This TCR beta chain was recorded in a study of blood T cell repertoires in COVID-19. Study as a whole: T cells, B-cell-depleted T cells, or PBMCs provided the cDNA or gDNA that served as material.

Germline V gives CDR1 MNHEY, CDR2 SMNVEV (reference sequence). The CDR3 has 12 residues. The germline V and J ends were trimmed by 6 bases and 8 bases, with 13 bases remaining between them. Per the original data handling: Nucleated cell number was recorded as an estimate derived from reference gene primer amplification. Sequenced by immunoSEQ multiplex PCR; TCRdb stores in-frame clones only, minus some. The V and J calls and clone size come from that table; D and trimming were worked out from the DNA. In the table there are tens of thousands of clones, about 85% of which are singletons. The sequence came from a man aged 55 to 70 with acute or convalescent COVID-19. The sequenced sample was peripheral blood. The gene calls are TRBV27 and TRBJ1-2; a possible D gene is TRBD1 (6 bases). CDR3 bases: TGTGCCAGCAGGTACAGGGAATCGGGCTACACCTTC. It yields the protein CASRYRESGYTF.